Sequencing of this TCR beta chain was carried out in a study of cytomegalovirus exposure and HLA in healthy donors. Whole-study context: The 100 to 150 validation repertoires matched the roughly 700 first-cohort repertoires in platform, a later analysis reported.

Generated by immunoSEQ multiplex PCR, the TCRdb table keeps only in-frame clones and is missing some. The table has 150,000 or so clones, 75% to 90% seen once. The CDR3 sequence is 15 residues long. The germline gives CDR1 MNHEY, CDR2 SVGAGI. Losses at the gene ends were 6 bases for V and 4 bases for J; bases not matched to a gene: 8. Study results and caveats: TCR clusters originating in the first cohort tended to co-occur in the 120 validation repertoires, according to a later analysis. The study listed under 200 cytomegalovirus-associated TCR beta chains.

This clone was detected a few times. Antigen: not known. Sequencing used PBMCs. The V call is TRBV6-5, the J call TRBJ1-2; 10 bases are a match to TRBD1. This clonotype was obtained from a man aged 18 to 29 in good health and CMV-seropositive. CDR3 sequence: CASRKATGGSYGYTF. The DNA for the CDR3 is TGTGCCAGCAGGAAAGCGACAGGGGGCAGCTATGGCTACACCTTC.